This T cell receptor beta chain emerged from a study of blood T cell dynamics during melanoma immunotherapy. In its sample, this clone was seen a few times. As for time point: pre-treatment baseline. Apart from two fast progressors, RECIST 1.1 response was judged 12 weeks post-infusion. DNA loading was fixed at 350 to 450 ng for all bulk PBMC samples. Data came from immunoSEQ multiplex PCR; TCRdb stores just in-frame clones and leaves some out. This table has under 8,000 clones, about 78% appearing once. V gave up 4 bases and J gave up 0 bases; unmatched junction bases: 3. Germline V CDR1 and CDR2: SNHLY, FYNNEI. The CDR3 runs to 15 residues.

Sequenced material: blood, taken from a patient treated with checkpoint blockade. This clonotype originated in a human donor with melanoma. J is TRBJ1-5 and V is TRBV2; 7 bases are shared with TRBD1. The CDR3 bases are TGTGCCAGCAGTGGGGGACAGACTAGCAATCAGCCCCAGCATTTT. It specifies CASSGGQTSNQPQHF.